This entry lists 20 T cell receptor beta chains sequenced from one sample in a study of cytomegalovirus exposure and HLA in healthy donors. Vbeta (60) and Jbeta (13) primers were used in the PCR. Repertoires were generated with immunoSEQ multiplex PCR, while TCRdb's copy carries only in-frame clones and drops some. Among roughly 220,000 clones listed, more than 60% were seen once. The sample comprised PBMCs. Receptor source: a young woman in good health and CMV-seronegative.

This clone turned up a few times. The chain links TRBV6-1 to TRBJ1-5; D is unresolved. The V and J ends lost 8 bases and 7 bases respectively, with 15 bases between them. This CDR3 contains 13 residues. Germline V CDR1 and CDR2: MNHNS, SASEGT. The CDR3 DNA reads TGTGCCAGCTCACCAACGCGGAACCAGCCCCAGCATTTT. Translation gives CASSPTRNQPQHF.

Here the CDR3 DNA reads TGTGCCAGCACCCAGACAGGGGGCGGCTACACCTTC. It translates to CASTQTGGGYTF. The chain uses TRBV6-5 and TRBJ1-2; the match to TRBD1 covers 10 bases. Germline CDR1 reads MNHEY; CDR2 reads SVGAGI. The trim removed 7 bases at V and 8 bases at J, leaving 4 bases unmatched. This CDR3 has 12 residues.

The chain combines TRBV5-4 with TRBJ2-3; 8 nucleotides agree with TRBD1. The J segment lost 2 bases and the V segment lost 3 bases, leaving 5 bases of the junction unmatched. The CDR3 contains 15 residues. CDR1 and CDR2 (germline): SGHNT, YYREEE (reference sequence). This chain's CDR3 is CASSSRDRFTDTQYF. CDR3 coding DNA: TGTGCCAGCAGCTCCCGGGACAGGTTCACAGATACGCAGTATTTT.

J is TRBJ2-5 and V is TRBV23-1; 7 bases are shared with TRBD2. TRBV23-1 is reported as an ORF; its role is uncertain. The trim removed 4 bases at V and 2 bases at J, leaving 4 bases unmatched. This CDR3 spans 14 amino acids. The CDR3 DNA follows: TGCGCCAGCAGTCGGGGAGGGGAACAAGAGACCCAGTACTTC. This gives the protein CASSRGGEQETQYF.

The chain recombines TRBV9 with TRBJ1-2; TRBD1 agrees at 8 bases. The ends lost 4 bases at V and 0 bases at J; junction bases unmatched: 11. Germline V gene sequence: CDR1 SGDLS, CDR2 YYNGEE. The CDR3 spans 17 residues. The CDR3 DNA is TGTGCCAGCAGCAACCCCGGGACAGGACGACCTAACTATGGCTACACCTTC. Translating gives CASSNPGTGRPNYGYTF. Complete variable domain (other parts from reference TRBV9 and TRBJ1-2): DSGVTQTPKHLITATGQRVTLRCSPRSGDLSVYWYQQSLDQGLQFLIQYYNGEERAKGNILERFSAQQFPDLHSELNLSSLELGDSALYFCASSNPGTGRPNYGYTFGSGTRLTVV.

The chain is built from TRBV5-8 and TRBJ2-5; 11 nucleotides align to TRBD2. The J segment lost 4 bases and the V segment lost 7 bases, leaving 12 bases of the junction unmatched. CDR1 is SGHTS, CDR2 YDEGEE, per germline. The CDR3 sequence is 16 residues long. In DNA form, the CDR3 reads TGTGCCAGCTCTCGGCGACTAGCGGGATACCTAGAGACCCAGTACTTC. Translation gives CASSRRLAGYLETQYF.

This clone appeared a single time. The identical CDR3 is also encoded by other nucleotide sequences in the sample. The chain couples TRBV4-1 to TRBJ1-1; TRBD1 matches 7 bases. V lost 2 bases to trimming and J lost 5 bases; unmatched junction nucleotides: 8. Germline V CDR1 and CDR2: MGHRA, YSYEKL. CDR3 size: 15 residues. CDR3 residues: CASSQPRQGWTEAFF. The DNA of the CDR3 is TGCGCCAGCAGCCAACCTCGACAGGGCTGGACTGAAGCTTTCTTT.

The chain is built from TRBV5-4 and TRBJ2-7; TRBD1 agrees at 11 bases. The V and J ends lost 4 bases and 0 bases, in that order; junction bases with no gene match: 3. Germline V gene sequence: CDR1 SGHNT, CDR2 YYREEE (reference sequence). CDR3 length equals 15 residues. The CDR3 sequence: CASSQGTGGSYEQYF. In DNA form, the CDR3 reads TGTGCCAGCAGCCAAGGGACAGGGGGCTCCTACGAGCAGTACTTC.

The chain has TRBV7-3 and TRBJ2-3; D remains ambiguous. Trimming cost V 1 base and J 0 bases, with 11 bases left between them. CDR3 size: 16 residues. Germline loops: CDR1 SGHTA, CDR2 FQGTGA. The DNA for the CDR3 is TGTGCCAGCAGCTTAAAACCTGTTACTAGCACAGATACGCAGTATTTT. Amino acids: CASSLKPVTSTDTQYF.

The rearrangement joins TRBV6-1 to TRBJ1-1; D is uncertain. CDR1 MNHNS and CDR2 SASEGT come from the germline V gene. This CDR3 region has 13 residues. Trimming pared 7 bases from V and 4 bases from J, leaving 13 bases between. As DNA, the CDR3 is TGTGCCAGCACTTCAGTCCCGGGCACTGAAGCTTTCTTT. This sequence encodes CASTSVPGTEAFF.

This clone has just a few counts. This chain uses TRBV6-1 with TRBJ1-4, with 11 bases matching TRBD1. Germline lookup yields CDR1 MNHNS and CDR2 SASEGT. Trimming at V came to 4 bases and at J to 10 bases, leaving 5 bases not matched to a gene. The CDR3 is made up of 14 amino acids. The CDR3 DNA follows: TGTGCCAGCAGTGGCTTCGGGACAGGGGGAAAACTGTTTTTT. It translates to CASSGFGTGGKLFF.

In the case of this clone: Other DNA sequences from this sample encode an identical CDR3 as well. The rearrangement joins TRBV6-5 to TRBJ1-4, with 7 bases identical to TRBD1. The V gene end was trimmed by 6 bases and the J gene end by 0 bases; junction bases not matched to a gene: 1. This CDR3 is built from 14 residues. The V gene's germline CDR1 is MNHEY and CDR2 SVGAGI. CDR3: CASSDRATNEKLFF. The CDR3 DNA sequence: TGTGCCAGCAGCGACAGGGCAACTAATGAAAAACTGTTTTTT.

V gene TRBV6-5 combines with J gene TRBJ2-7, with 7 bases identical to TRBD1. The CDR3 length is 14 residues. The V segment lost 6 bases and the J segment 2 bases; nucleotides outside the gene matches: 7. Germline-derived CDR1 and CDR2 are MNHEY and SVGAGI. CDR3: CASSRSRGTYEQYF. The CDR3 bases are TGTGCCAGCAGCCGATCCAGGGGGACCTACGAGCAGTACTTC.

This clone has a single count. The sample carries other DNA sequences with the same CDR3. The CDR3 reads CASSSGGADYGYTF. The CDR3 coding sequence is TGTGCCAGCAGTTCAGGGGGCGCCGACTATGGCTACACCTTC. V gene TRBV6-5 combines with J gene TRBJ1-2; 8 bases align to TRBD1. There are 14 residues in the CDR3. Trimming cost V 4 bases and J 3 bases; bases outside gene matches: 4. Germline loops: CDR1 MNHEY, CDR2 SVGAGI.

This clone occurred once. The gene calls are TRBV5-5 and TRBJ2-5; TRBD2 agrees at 12 bases. J gave up 1 base and V 0 bases, and 7 bases lay outside the gene matches. Germline V gives CDR1 SGHKS, CDR2 YYEKEE (reference sequence). CDR3 size: 18 residues. The CDR3 sequence is CASSLEGTSGSIQETQYF. The CDR3 region has the DNA TGTGCCAGCAGCTTGGAGGGGACTAGCGGGTCCATCCAAGAGACCCAGTACTTC.

This chain joins TRBV15 and TRBJ1-2; D unclear. V was cut by 0 bases and J by 1 base, with 9 bases left in between. CDR1 is LNHNV, CDR2 YYDKDF, per germline (reference sequence). The CDR3 runs to 15 residues. The CDR3 nucleotides read TGTGCCACCAGCAGAGATACTAGGAATAACTATGGCTACACCTTC. It codes for CATSRDTRNNYGYTF. The variable domain in full, completed from reference TRBV15 and TRBJ1-2, reads DAMVIQNPRYQVTQFGKPVTLSCSQTLNHNVMYWYQQKSSQAPKLLFHYYDKDFNNEADTPDNFQSRRPNTSFCFLDIRSPGLGDTAMYLCATSRDTRNNYGYTFGSGTRLTVV.

This clone was picked up one time. Germline is not matched at one junction end, which may reflect a read error. The chain has TRBV7-9 and TRBJ2-7, with D unresolved. This CDR3 contains 13 residues. Germline V CDR1 and CDR2: SEHNR, FQNEAQ (reference sequence). CDR3 in amino acids: CSSSPESSYEQYF. The CDR3 DNA sequence: TGTTCCAGCAGCCCCGAGAGCTCCTACGAGCAGTACTTC.

This clone has a single count. This chain connects TRBV30 to TRBJ1-5, with D maybe TRBD1 (5 bases). The V end was cut by 2 bases, the J end by 3 bases, with 11 bases between. Germline-derived CDR1 and CDR2 are GTSNPN and SVGIG (reference sequence). The CDR3 loop spans 14 amino acids. The CDR3 sequence is CAWSLGGNNQPQHF. Written as DNA, the CDR3 is TGTGCCTGGAGTTTGGGGGGGAACAATCAGCCCCAGCATTTT.

This chain links TRBV7-9 with TRBJ1-1; D is unresolved. The CDR3 runs to 13 residues. V was cut by 4 bases and J by 1 base, with 7 bases left in between. CDR1 and CDR2 from the germline V gene are SEHNR and FQNEAQ (reference sequence). This chain's CDR3 is CASSSTGNTEAFF. CDR3 sequence (DNA): TGTGCCAGCAGCTCAACGGGGAACACTGAAGCTTTCTTT.

The chain carries TRBV5-1 and TRBJ2-7; possible D gene TRBD1, 6 bases. Germline CDR1 reads SGHRS; CDR2 reads YFSETQ. Trimming took off 5 bases at V and 2 bases at J, with 14 bases between the two ends. This CDR3 has 14 amino acids. The CDR3 here is CASRGGEGPYEQYF. The CDR3 DNA is TGCGCCAGCAGAGGGGGAGAGGGTCCCTACGAGCAGTACTTC. Supplemented by reference TRBV5-1 and TRBJ2-7, the full variable domain reads KAGVTQTPRYLIKTRGQQVTLSCSPISGHRSVSWYQQTPGQGLQFLFEYFSETQRNKGNFPGRFSGRQFSNSRSEMNVSTLELGDSALYLCASRGGEGPYEQYFGPGTRLTVT.